The TCR beta chain described here comes from a study of T cells in Graves' hyperthyroidism and ophthalmopathy (dated by TCRdb to between 2018 and 2021). Regarding the study in general: Peripheral blood samples were taken at initial diagnosis, before any treatment was given. A discovery cohort of about 100 patients, 43 with Graves' ophthalmopathy and approximately 55 with stable Graves' hyperthyroidism, was used to find distinguishing TCR V-J signatures. Prospective prediction of ophthalmopathy was tested in an independent validation cohort consisting of 18 to 20 hyperthyroidism patients and 15 to 17 patients who later progressed to ophthalmopathy. For training and testing, the 80 to 100 patients in the discovery cohort were randomly divided in a 7:3 ratio. The study also compared thyroid tissue and blood T-cell repertoires from a handful of Graves' hyperthyroidism patients. Following sampling, methimazole starting at 30 mg daily was given to hyperthyroidism patients, and high-dose intravenous methylprednisolone was given to ophthalmopathy patients. TCR Vbeta CDR3 sequencing of 135 peripheral blood samples (about 45 ophthalmopathy, some 75 hyperthyroidism and roughly 17 progressor patients) is reported in the paper.

Study-wide conclusions, independent of this receptor: In cross-validation, a model built on a 13 V-J signature told ophthalmopathy apart from stable hyperthyroidism with less than 90% sensitivity and roughly 81% specificity, and in testing the same model reached 80%/75%. Sample size was not statistically predetermined, and blinding of investigators to group allocation was not performed. Blood samples also contained most of the expanded thyroid clonotypes (frequency above 0.001), which suggests that blood repertoires may reflect thyroid immune responses. In validation, the model predicted progression to ophthalmopathy a median of roughly 6.1 months before onset, with about 67% sensitivity and about 75% specificity.

A patient counted as having stable Graves' hyperthyroidism if no progression to ophthalmopathy occurred over 18 months of follow-up. Hyperthyroidism patients were newly diagnosed, had a disease duration of under 2 months, and were aged 18 to 65 years. Exclusion was applied to patients with uncontrolled infections, other autoimmune diseases, pregnancy or lactation. Diagnoses were based on clinical symptoms, serum thyroxine and TRAb, thyroid ultrasound and orbital computed tomography. Ficoll-Paque density gradient centrifugation was used to isolate PBMCs from 8.5 to 10 ml of fresh peripheral blood. Trizol reagent was used to extract total RNA, and RNA quality was then checked on an Agilent 2100 Bioanalyzer. About this clonotype: Its antigen target is currently unknown. The sample holds no much larger clone one base away, and base qualities are not on file.

The TCR beta CDR3 regions were amplified from the RNA transcripts. The TCR CDR3 was subjected to a first round of RT-PCR using the HTBI primer set and the Qiagen OneStep RT-PCR kit. A second multiplex PCR round built the libraries, followed by size selection and purification. Paired-end sequencing of the libraries was performed with 100 bp reads on an Illumina HiSeq2000. Concerning the study's data processing: SOAPnuke was used to process the raw data, throwing out any read that contained adapters or uncalled bases, had a mean Phred below 15, or lacked an exact constant-primer or identifier match. COPE v1.2.5 was used to merge the high-quality paired reads, and each unique nucleotide sequence was defined as a clonotype. Clonotypes were aligned to IMGT TRBV, TRBD and TRBJ reference segments using MiTCR v1.1. The analysis included only V-J combinations with a frequency above 0.0001, which together covered 99% to 99.2% of the repertoires. A TCS score was defined as the ratio between F50 (clonal expansion) and ExV (chaos), using BLOSUM62-based TCRdist between CDR3 peptides within each V-J. Welch's t-statistics and random forest reduced approximately 520 V-J features to 13, which were used in a naive Bayes classifier (R e1071). TCRdb reworked the public reads: Q25 trimming with fastp, MiXCR clone assembly, productive beta chains retained. Rows are combined by CDR3 protein, so each entry shows the most common genes and DNA. TCRdb, rather than the study authors, made the V and J calls. This sample comprises some 720,000 distinct CDR3 sequences, around 15% of them detected only once. The ten largest clones represent approximately 8.4% of the sample.

The CDR3, cysteine through phenylalanine, is 16 amino acids long. This entry keeps only the CDR3 DNA: 48 bases, framed from base 1. Trimming costs V 3 bases and J 8 bases, and their ends lie 21 bases apart. The germline V gene specifies SGHDT as CDR1 and YYEEEE as CDR2. The clonotype originates from a young man with Graves' hyperthyroidism. In this chain, TRBV5-6 is recombined with TRBJ1-5; the D gene is perhaps TRBD1, from 6 matching bases. Sequencing was carried out using blood. The CDR3 reads CASSYWRDTAWEPQHF. The DNA sequence follows: TGTGCCAGCAGCTACTGGCGGGACACCGCTTGGGAGCCCCAGCATTTT.